Each of the 15 T cell receptor beta chains below was sequenced from the same sample in a study of blood T cell repertoires in COVID-19. Measured with immunoSEQ multiplex PCR; TCRdb has only the in-frame clones, and not every one. The table records about 430,000 clones, roughly 90% of them present only once. Sequencing was carried out using PBMCs or T cells enriched from blood (not recorded which). The receptor source for this set is a woman aged 18 to 35 who had been exposed to COVID-19.

This clone has only a few counts. V gene TRBV30 combines with J gene TRBJ1-2; D remains unclear. Per the germline V gene, CDR1 is GTSNPN and CDR2 is SVGIG (reference sequence). The V end was cut by 0 bases, the J end by 4 bases, with 6 bases between. The CDR3 spans 12 residues. CDR3 sequence reads: CAWSVTGYGYTF. Here the CDR3 DNA reads TGTGCCTGGAGTGTTACGGGCTATGGCTACACCTTC.

The rearrangement uses TRBV18 and TRBJ2-5, with 8 bases lining up with TRBD2. J gave up 1 base and V 0 bases, and 4 bases lay outside the gene matches. Germline assignment: CDR1 KGHSH and CDR2 LQKENI. This CDR3 is 16 amino acids long. CDR3 protein: CASSPPSGVAQETQYF. The CDR3 DNA is TGTGCCAGCTCACCACCTAGCGGGGTTGCCCAAGAGACCCAGTACTTC.

This sequence joins TRBV12-3 or TRBV12-4 and TRBJ1-4, with unresolved D. Trimming took off 2 bases at V and 8 bases at J, with 9 bases between the two ends. CDR3 size: 13 residues. The CDR3 sequence is CASSLNGQEKLFF. Written as DNA, the CDR3 is TGTGCCAGCAGTTTAAATGGCCAAGAAAAACTGTTTTTT.

This rearrangement joins TRBV6-1 to TRBJ1-2; 7 nucleotides align to TRBD1. Germline V gives CDR1 MNHNS, CDR2 SASEGT. CDR3 length equals 15 residues. The V segment lost 2 bases and the J segment 0 bases; nucleotides outside the gene matches: 3. This CDR3 reads CASSERQGTNYGYTF. The CDR3 nucleotides read TGTGCCAGCAGTGAACGACAGGGTACTAACTATGGCTACACCTTC.

The chain couples TRBV3-1 (or the pseudogene TRBV3-2) to TRBJ2-7, with no clear D. Between the trimmed V and J ends, which lost 0 bases and 8 bases, there was a span of 8 bases. The CDR3 sequence is 12 residues long. Germline CDR1 LGHDT, CDR2 YNNKEL (reference sequence). The CDR3 nucleotides read TGTGCCAGCAGCCAAGATGCGGCCCAGCAGTACTTC. This encodes CASSQDAAQQYF.

The rearrangement uses TRBV5-1 and TRBJ1-1; D not resolved. The CDR3 has 13 amino acids. In germline, CDR1 is SGHRS, CDR2 YFSETQ. The ends were cut back, 7 bases at V and 1 base at J, with 11 bases in the middle. The DNA of the CDR3 is TGCGCCAGCGCCAGCGGGGAGAACACTGAAGCTTTCTTT. Amino acid sequence: CASASGENTEAFF.

The V call is TRBV4-3, the J call TRBJ1-1; 8 positions agree with TRBD1. Germline CDR1 is LGHNA and CDR2 is YSLEER. The trim removed 3 bases at V and 3 bases at J, leaving 3 bases unmatched. There are 14 residues in the CDR3. In nucleotides, the CDR3 is TGCGCCAGCAGCCACCAGGGGGCTGACACTGAAGCTTTCTTT. Translating gives CASSHQGADTEAFF.

The chain carries TRBV6-5 and TRBJ2-5; 9 bases line up with TRBD1. J was trimmed by 2 bases and V by 6 bases; bases with no gene match: 4. The CDR3 is made up of 14 amino acids. Per germline, CDR1 MNHEY and CDR2 SVGAGI. CDR3 protein: CASRKDRGQETQYF. CDR3 coding DNA: TGTGCCAGCAGGAAGGACAGGGGACAAGAGACCCAGTACTTC.

The V gene is TRBV5-1, the J gene TRBJ2-1; 10 bases map to TRBD2. Germline values: CDR1 SGHRS, CDR2 YFSETQ. Losses at the gene ends were 0 bases for V and 6 bases for J; bases not matched to a gene: 3. CDR3 length equals 15 residues. The CDR3, as DNA: TGCGCCAGCAGCTTGGGGACTAGCGGCATCAATGAGCAGTTCTTC. It codes for CASSLGTSGINEQFF.

This clone was seen a single time. This chain connects TRBV28 to TRBJ1-5; possible D gene TRBD1, 5 bases. The CDR3 runs 14 residues. Germline V gives CDR1 MDHEN, CDR2 SYDVKM. V lost 8 bases to trimming and J lost 7 bases, with 18 bases between them. CDR3 DNA: TGTGCCAGCTCCCCGGGGCCCGCGGGACAGCCCCAGCATTTT. Translating gives CASSPGPAGQPQHF.

The gene calls are TRBV6-5 and TRBJ2-1, with 7 bases that match TRBD1. V lost 4 bases and J lost 7; bases outside the gene matches: 7. The CDR3 extends over 14 amino acids. Germline V CDR1 and CDR2: MNHEY, SVGAGI. CDR3: CASSSGQTPNEQFF. The CDR3 DNA is TGTGCCAGCAGTTCGGGACAGACGCCAAATGAGCAGTTCTTC.

This rearrangement joins TRBV28 to TRBJ2-3, with D possibly being TRBD2 (5 bases). There are 15 residues in the CDR3. V lost 8 bases and J 0 bases, leaving 15 bases between the germline ends. Germline V gene data show CDR1 as MDHEN and CDR2 as SYDVKM. The DNA for the CDR3 is TGTGCCAGCCTTATTGGAGGAGCCAGCACAGATACGCAGTATTTT. This encodes CASLIGGASTDTQYF.

The CDR3 DNA reads TGCGCCAGCACGGTTGGGGAGCTGTTTTTT. This sequence encodes CASTVGELFF. The chain carries TRBV23-1 and TRBJ2-2; the D is unclear. TRBV23-1 belongs to the ORF category, with a function that is uncertain. The CDR3 sequence is 10 residues long. Between the trimmed V and J ends, which lost 7 bases and 8 bases, there was a span of 5 bases.

This chain links TRBV4-1 with TRBJ1-4, with D hard to call. CDR3 length equals 13 residues. Trimming stripped 5 bases from V and 4 bases from J, with 8 bases between. CDR1 and CDR2 from the germline V gene are MGHRA and YSYEKL. This CDR3 reads CASSLRINEKLFF. In nucleotides, the CDR3 is TGCGCCAGCAGCTTGAGGATTAATGAAAAACTGTTTTTT.

This chain uses TRBV28 with TRBJ1-5, with a tentative D call TRBD1 (5 bases). The germline V and J ends were trimmed by 3 bases and 3 bases, with 12 bases remaining between them. Looked up from germline, CDR1 is MDHEN and CDR2 is SYDVKM. The CDR3 sequence is 15 residues long. The CDR3 DNA reads TGTGCCAGCAGTTTGCAGGTAGGGGTCAATCAGCCCCAGCATTTT. Protein product: CASSLQVGVNQPQHF.